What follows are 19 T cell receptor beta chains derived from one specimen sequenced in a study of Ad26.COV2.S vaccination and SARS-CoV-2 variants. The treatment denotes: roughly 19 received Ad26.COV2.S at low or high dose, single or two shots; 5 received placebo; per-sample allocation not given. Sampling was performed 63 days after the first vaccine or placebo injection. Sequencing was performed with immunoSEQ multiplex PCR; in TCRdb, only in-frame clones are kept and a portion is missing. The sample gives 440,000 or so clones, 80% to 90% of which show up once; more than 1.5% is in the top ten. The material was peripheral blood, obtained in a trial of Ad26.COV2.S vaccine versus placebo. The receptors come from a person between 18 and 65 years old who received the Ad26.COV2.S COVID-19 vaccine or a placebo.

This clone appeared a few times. CDR3 sequence (DNA): TGTGCCAGCAGCAGACAGGCGATCGGGGAGCTGTTTTTT. It encodes CASSRQAIGELFF. This chain links TRBV12-3 or TRBV12-4 with TRBJ2-2, with D maybe TRBD1 (6 bases). V lost 6 bases and J 7 bases, leaving 12 bases between the germline ends. CDR3 length: 13 amino acids.

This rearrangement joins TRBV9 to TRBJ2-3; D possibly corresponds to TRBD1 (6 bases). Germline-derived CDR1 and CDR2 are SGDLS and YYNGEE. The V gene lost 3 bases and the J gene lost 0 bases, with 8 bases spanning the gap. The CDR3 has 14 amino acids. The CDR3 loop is CASSGQVSTDTQYF. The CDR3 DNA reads TGTGCCAGCAGCGGACAGGTTAGCACAGATACGCAGTATTTT.

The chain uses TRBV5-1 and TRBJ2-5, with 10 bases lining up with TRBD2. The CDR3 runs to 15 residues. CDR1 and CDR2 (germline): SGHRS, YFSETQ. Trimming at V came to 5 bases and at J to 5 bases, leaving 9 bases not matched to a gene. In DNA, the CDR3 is TGCGCCAGCAGGTTTCCTAGCGGGAGTAGCGAGACCCAGTACTTC. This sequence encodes CASRFPSGSSETQYF.

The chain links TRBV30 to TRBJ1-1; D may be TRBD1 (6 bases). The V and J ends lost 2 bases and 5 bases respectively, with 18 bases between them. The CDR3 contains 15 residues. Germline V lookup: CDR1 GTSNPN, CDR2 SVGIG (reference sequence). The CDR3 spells CAWSIRGRGWTEAFF. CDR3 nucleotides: TGTGCCTGGAGTATACGGGGCAGGGGATGGACTGAAGCTTTCTTT.

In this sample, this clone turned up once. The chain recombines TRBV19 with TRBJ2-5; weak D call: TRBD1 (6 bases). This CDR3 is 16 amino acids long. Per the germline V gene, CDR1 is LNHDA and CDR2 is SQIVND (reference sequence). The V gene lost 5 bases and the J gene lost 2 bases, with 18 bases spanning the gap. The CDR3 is CASSSTPQGRQETQYF. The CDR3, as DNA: TGTGCCAGTAGTTCAACTCCACAGGGACGGCAAGAGACCCAGTACTTC.

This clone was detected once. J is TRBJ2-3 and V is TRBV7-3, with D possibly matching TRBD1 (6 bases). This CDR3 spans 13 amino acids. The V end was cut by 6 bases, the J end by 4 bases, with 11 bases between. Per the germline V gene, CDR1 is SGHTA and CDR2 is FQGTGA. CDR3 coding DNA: TGTGCCAGCAGGTCGCCAGGGGCAGATACGCAGTATTTT. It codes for CASRSPGADTQYF.

The CDR3 spells CASSEFLDRPHQPQHF. The CDR3 nucleotides are TGTGCCAGCAGTGAATTTTTGGACAGACCCCATCAGCCCCAGCATTTT. The V and J genes are TRBV6-1 and TRBJ1-5, with D maybe TRBD1 (6 bases). This CDR3 has 16 amino acids. Germline CDR1 and CDR2: MNHNS and SASEGT. The germline V and J ends were trimmed by 2 bases and 5 bases, with 16 bases remaining between them.

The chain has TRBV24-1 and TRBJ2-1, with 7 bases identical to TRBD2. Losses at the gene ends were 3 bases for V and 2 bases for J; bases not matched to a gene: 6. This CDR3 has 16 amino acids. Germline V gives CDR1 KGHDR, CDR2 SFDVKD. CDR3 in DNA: TGTGCCACCAGTGATAACCCCGGGACTACCTACAATGAGCAGTTCTTC. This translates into CATSDNPGTTYNEQFF.

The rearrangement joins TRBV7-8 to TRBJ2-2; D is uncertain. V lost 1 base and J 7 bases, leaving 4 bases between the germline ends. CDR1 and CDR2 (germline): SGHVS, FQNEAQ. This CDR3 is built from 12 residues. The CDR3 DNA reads TGTGCCAGCAGCTTAGTGGTCGGGGAGCTGTTTTTT. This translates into CASSLVVGELFF.

CDR3 sequence reads: CASSQLGKSSYNEQFF. The DNA for the CDR3 is TGTGCCAGCAGCCAACTGGGGAAGAGCTCCTACAATGAGCAGTTCTTC. V gene TRBV3-1 (or the pseudogene TRBV3-2) combines with J gene TRBJ2-1, with unresolved D. Germline-derived CDR1 and CDR2 are LGHDT and YNNKEL (reference sequence). The CDR3 has 16 amino acids. Trimming took off 2 bases at V and 0 bases at J, with 11 bases between the two ends.

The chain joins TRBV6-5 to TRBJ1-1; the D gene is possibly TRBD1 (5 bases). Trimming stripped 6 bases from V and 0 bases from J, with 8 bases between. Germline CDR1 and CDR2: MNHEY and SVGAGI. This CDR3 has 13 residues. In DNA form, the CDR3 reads TGTGCCAGCAGAGGGGTTATGAACACTGAAGCTTTCTTT. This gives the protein CASRGVMNTEAFF.

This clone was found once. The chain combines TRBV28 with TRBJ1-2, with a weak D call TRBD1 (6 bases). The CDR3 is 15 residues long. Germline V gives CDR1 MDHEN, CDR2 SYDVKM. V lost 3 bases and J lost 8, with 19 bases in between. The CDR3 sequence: CASSLAGDLREGYTF. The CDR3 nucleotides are TGTGCCAGCAGTTTGGCAGGGGATCTGCGTGAAGGCTACACCTTC.

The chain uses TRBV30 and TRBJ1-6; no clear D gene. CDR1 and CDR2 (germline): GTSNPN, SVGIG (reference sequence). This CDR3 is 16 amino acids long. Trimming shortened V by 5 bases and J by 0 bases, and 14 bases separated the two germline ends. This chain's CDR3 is CAWQGPKSSYNSPLHF. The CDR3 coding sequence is TGTGCCTGGCAAGGGCCAAAGAGCTCCTATAATTCACCCCTCCACTTT.

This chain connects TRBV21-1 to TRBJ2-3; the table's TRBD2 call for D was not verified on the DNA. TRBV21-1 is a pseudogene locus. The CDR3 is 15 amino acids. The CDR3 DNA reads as TGTGCCAGCAGCAGCGGGGGCAGAACCACAGATACGCAGTATTTT. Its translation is CASSSGGRTTDTQYF.

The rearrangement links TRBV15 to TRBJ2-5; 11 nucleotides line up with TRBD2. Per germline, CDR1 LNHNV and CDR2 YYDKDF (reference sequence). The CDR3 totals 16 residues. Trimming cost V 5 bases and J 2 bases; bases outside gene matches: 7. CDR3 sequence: CATSYPGLAEQETQYF. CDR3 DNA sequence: TGTGCCACCAGCTATCCGGGACTAGCGGAGCAAGAGACCCAGTACTTC.

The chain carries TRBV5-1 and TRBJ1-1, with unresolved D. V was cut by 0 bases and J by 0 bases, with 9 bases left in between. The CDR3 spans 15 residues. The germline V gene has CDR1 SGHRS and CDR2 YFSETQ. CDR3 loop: CASSLASRLNTEAFF. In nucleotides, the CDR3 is TGCGCCAGCAGCTTGGCATCCAGGTTGAACACTGAAGCTTTCTTT. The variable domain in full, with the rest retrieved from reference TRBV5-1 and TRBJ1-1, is KAGVTQTPRYLIKTRGQQVTLSCSPISGHRSVSWYQQTPGQGLQFLFEYFSETQRNKGNFPGRFSGRQFSNSRSEMNVSTLELGDSALYLCASSLASRLNTEAFFGQGTRLTVV.

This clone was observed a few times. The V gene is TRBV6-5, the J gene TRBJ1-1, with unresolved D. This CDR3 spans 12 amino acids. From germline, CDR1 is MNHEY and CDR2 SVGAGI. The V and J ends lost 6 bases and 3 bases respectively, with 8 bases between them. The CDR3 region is CASRDPDTEAFF. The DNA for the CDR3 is TGTGCCAGCAGGGATCCTGACACTGAAGCTTTCTTT.

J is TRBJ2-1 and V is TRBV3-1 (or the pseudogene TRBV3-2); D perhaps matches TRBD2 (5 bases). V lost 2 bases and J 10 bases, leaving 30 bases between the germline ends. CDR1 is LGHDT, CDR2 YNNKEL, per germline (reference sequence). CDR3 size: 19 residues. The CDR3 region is CASSQLRMRTGRYNEEQFF. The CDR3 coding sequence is TGTGCCAGCAGCCAACTTAGAATGAGGACTGGACGATACAATGAAGAGCAGTTCTTC.

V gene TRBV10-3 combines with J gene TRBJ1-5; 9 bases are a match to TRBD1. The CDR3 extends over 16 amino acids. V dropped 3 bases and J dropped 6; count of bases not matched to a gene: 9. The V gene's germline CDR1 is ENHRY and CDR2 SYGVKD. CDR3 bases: TGTGCCATCAGTGACCCCAGGACAGGGGAAACTCAGCCCCAGCATTTT. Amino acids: CAISDPRTGETQPQHF.